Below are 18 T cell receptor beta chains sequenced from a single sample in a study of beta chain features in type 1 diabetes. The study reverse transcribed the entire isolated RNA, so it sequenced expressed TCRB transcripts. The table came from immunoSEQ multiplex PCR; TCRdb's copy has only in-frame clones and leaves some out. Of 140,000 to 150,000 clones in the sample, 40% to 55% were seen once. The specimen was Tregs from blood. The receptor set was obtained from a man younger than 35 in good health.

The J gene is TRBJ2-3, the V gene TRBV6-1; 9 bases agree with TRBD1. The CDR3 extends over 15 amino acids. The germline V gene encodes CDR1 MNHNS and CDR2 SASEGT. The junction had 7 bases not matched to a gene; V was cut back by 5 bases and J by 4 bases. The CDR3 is CASSRGTGYSDTQYF. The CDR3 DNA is TGTGCCAGCAGTCGAGGGACAGGGTATTCAGATACGCAGTATTTT.

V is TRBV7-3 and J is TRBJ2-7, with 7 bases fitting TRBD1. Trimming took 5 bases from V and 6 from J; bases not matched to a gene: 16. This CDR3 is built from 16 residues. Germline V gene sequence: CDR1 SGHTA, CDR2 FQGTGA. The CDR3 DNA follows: TGTGCCAGCAGCCCAACCCCATCAAGACAGGGAGCCGAGCAGTACTTC. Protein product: CASSPTPSRQGAEQYF. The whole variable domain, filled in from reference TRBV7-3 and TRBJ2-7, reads GAGVSQTPSNKVTEKGKYVELRCDPISGHTALYWYRQSLGQGPEFLIYFQGTGAADDSGLPNDRFFAVRPEGSVSTLKIQRTERGDSAVYLCASSPTPSRQGAEQYFGPGTRLTVT.

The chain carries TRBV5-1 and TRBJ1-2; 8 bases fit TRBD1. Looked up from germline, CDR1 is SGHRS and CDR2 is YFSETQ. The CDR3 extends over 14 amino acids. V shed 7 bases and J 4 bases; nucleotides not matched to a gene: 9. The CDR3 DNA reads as TGCGCCAGCGGCCCGACAGGGGCCGGCTATGGCTACACCTTC. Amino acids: CASGPTGAGYGYTF. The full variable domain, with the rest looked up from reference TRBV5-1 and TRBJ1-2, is KAGVTQTPRYLIKTRGQQVTLSCSPISGHRSVSWYQQTPGQGLQFLFEYFSETQRNKGNFPGRFSGRQFSNSRSEMNVSTLELGDSALYLCASGPTGAGYGYTFGSGTRLTVV.

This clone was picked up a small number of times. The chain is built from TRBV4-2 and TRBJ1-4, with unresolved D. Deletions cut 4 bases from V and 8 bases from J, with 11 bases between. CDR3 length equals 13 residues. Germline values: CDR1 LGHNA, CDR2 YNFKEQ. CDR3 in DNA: TGTGCCAGCAGCCCCGGAGGGTGGGAAAAACTGTTTTTT. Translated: CASSPGGWEKLFF.

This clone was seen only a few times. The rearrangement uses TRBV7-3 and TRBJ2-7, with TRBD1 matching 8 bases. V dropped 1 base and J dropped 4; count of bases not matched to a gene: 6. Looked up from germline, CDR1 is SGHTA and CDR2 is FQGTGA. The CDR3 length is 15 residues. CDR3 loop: CASSLKAGGWYEQYF. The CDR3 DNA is TGTGCCAGCAGCTTAAAGGCAGGGGGCTGGTACGAGCAGTACTTC.

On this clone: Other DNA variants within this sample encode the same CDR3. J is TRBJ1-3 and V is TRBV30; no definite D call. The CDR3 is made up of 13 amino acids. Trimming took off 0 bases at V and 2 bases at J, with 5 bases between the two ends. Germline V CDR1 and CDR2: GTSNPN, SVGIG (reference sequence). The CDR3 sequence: CAWSVLAGNTIYF. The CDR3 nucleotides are TGTGCCTGGAGTGTACTAGCTGGAAACACCATATATTTT. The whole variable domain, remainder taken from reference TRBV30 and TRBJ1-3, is SQTIHQWPATLVQPVGSPLSLECTVEGTSNPNLYWYRQAAGRGLQLLFYSVGIGQISSEVPQNLSASRPQDRQFILSSKKLLLSDSGFYLCAWSVLAGNTIYFGEGSWLTVV.

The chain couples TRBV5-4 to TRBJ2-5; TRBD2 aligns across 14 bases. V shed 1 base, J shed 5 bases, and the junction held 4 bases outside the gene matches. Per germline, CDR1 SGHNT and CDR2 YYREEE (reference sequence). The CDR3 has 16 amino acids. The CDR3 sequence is CASSLKRTSGRETQYF. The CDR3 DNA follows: TGTGCCAGCAGCTTGAAACGGACTAGCGGGAGGGAGACCCAGTACTTC.

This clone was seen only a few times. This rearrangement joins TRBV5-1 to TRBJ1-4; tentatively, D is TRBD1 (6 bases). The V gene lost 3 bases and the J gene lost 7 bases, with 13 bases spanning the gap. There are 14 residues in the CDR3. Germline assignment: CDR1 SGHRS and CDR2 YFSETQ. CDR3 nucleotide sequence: TGCGCCAGCAGCTCCCGGGGGGGCGGTGAAAAACTGTTTTTT. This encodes CASSSRGGGEKLFF.

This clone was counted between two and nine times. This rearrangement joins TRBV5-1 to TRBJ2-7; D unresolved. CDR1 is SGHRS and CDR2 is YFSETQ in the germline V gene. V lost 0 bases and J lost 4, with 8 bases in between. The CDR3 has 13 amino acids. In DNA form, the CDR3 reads TGCGCCAGCAGCTTGGGTTTCAGATACGAGCAGTACTTC. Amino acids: CASSLGFRYEQYF.

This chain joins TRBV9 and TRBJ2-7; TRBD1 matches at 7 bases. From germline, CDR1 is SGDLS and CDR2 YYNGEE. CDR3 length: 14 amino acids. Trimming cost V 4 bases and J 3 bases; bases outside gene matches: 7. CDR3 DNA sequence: TGTGCCAGCAGCCCAAGGGACAGAATCTACGAGCAGTACTTC. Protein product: CASSPRDRIYEQYF. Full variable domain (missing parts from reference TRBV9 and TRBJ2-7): DSGVTQTPKHLITATGQRVTLRCSPRSGDLSVYWYQQSLDQGLQFLIQYYNGEERAKGNILERFSAQQFPDLHSELNLSSLELGDSALYFCASSPRDRIYEQYFGPGTRLTVT.

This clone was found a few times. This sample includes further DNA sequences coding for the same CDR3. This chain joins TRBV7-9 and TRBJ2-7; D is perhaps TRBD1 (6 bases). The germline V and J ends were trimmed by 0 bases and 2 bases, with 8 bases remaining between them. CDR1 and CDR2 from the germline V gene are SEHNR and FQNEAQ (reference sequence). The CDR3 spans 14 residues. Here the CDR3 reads CASSLAGAPYEQYF. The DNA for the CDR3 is TGTGCCAGCAGCTTAGCGGGGGCCCCCTACGAGCAGTACTTC.

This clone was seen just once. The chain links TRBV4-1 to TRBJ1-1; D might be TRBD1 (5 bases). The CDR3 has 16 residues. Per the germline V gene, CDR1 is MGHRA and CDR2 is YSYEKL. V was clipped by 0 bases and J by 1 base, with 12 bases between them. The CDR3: CASSQDGGLGNTEAFF. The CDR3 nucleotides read TGCGCCAGCAGCCAAGATGGGGGACTTGGGAACACTGAAGCTTTCTTT.

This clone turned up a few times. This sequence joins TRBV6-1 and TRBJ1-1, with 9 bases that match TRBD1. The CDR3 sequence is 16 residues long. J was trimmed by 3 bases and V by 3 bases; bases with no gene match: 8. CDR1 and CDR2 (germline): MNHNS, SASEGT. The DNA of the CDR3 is TGTGCCAGCAGTGAGACTAGACAGGGGGGATACACTGAAGCTTTCTTT. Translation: CASSETRQGGYTEAFF.

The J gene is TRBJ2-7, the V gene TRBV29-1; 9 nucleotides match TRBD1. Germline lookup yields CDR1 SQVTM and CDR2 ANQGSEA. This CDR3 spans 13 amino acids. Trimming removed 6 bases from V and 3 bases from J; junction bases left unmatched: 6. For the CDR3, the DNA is TGCAGCGTGCCGGGACAGGGAAACTACGAGCAGTACTTC. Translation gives CSVPGQGNYEQYF.

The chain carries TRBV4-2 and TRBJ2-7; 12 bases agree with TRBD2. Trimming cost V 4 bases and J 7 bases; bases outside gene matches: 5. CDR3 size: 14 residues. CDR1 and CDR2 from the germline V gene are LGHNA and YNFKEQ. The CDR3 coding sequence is TGTGCCAGCAGCCTGACTAGCGGGAGTGGAGAGCAGTACTTC. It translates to CASSLTSGSGEQYF.

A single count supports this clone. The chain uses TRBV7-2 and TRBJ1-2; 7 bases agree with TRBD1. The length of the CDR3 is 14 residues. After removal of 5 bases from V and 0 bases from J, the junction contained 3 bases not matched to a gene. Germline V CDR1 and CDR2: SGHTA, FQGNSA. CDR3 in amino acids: CASSEGQANYGYTF. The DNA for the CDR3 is TGTGCCAGCAGCGAAGGACAGGCTAACTATGGCTACACCTTC. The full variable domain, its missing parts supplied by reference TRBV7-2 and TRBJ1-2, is GAGVSQSPSNKVTEKGKDVELRCDPISGHTALYWYRQSLGQGLEFLIYFQGNSAPDKSGLPSDRFSAERTGGSVSTLTIQRTQQEDSAVYLCASSEGQANYGYTFGSGTRLTVV.

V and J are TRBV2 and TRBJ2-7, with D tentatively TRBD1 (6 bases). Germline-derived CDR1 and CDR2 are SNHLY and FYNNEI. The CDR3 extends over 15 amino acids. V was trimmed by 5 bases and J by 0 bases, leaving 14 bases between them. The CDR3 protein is CASSPVGASSYEQYF. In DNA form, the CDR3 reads TGTGCCAGCAGTCCCGTGGGGGCCAGCTCCTACGAGCAGTACTTC. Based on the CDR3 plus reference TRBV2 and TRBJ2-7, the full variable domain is EPEVTQTPSHQVTQMGQEVILRCVPISNHLYFYWYRQILGQKVEFLVSFYNNEISEKSEIFDDQFSVERPDGSNFTLKIRSTKLEDSAMYFCASSPVGASSYEQYFGPGTRLTVT.

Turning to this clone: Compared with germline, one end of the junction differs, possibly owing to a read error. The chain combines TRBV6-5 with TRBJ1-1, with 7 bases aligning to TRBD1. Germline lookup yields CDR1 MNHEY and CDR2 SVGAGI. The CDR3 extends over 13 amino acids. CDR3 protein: CASSGTGQPQALF. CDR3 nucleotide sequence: TGTGCCAGCAGTGGAACGGGACAGCCCCAAGCCCTATTT.